This T cell receptor beta chain was profiled in a study of OX40 agonist ivuxolimab in advanced cancers. The CDR3 is made up of 13 amino acids. V gave up 7 bases and J gave up 6 bases, with 17 bases separating them. Germline lookup yields CDR1 SGHNT and CDR2 YYREEE (reference sequence). This table comes from immunoSEQ multiplex PCR, and its TCRdb copy is limited to in-frame clones, with some not included. The sample carries about 65,000 clones, around 90% recorded once. This receptor was obtained from an adult with an advanced solid tumor such as melanoma, head and neck, liver or kidney cancer. The sequences come from CD4+ or CD8+ T cells sorted from blood, collected in a trial of the OX40 agonist ivuxolimab. The chain carries TRBV5-4 and TRBJ2-7; D not resolved. The CDR3, as DNA: TGTGCCAGCTTAGTACGCCACTCAGGCGAGCAGTACTTC. Protein: CASLVRHSGEQYF.